This TCR beta chain is from a study of CD8 T cells in ankylosing spondylitis (dated by TCRdb to about 2017). Looking at the study overall: To find TCR variants linked to disease, the study profiled T cell receptor beta repertoires in ankylosing spondylitis patients and healthy donors. The full study cohort comprised around 25 ankylosing spondylitis patients and approximately 100 healthy donors. Samples of peripheral blood were taken, and for ankylosing spondylitis patients, synovial fluid was collected as well.

Study-wide conclusions, independent of this receptor: Significant enrichment of the disease-linked clones was reported in matched synovial fluid samples from ankylosing spondylitis patients. A TCR beta motif made up of roughly eight highly homologous amino acid variants appeared to be characteristic of blood from ankylosing spondylitis patients. Some of the motif variants had been reported before in the synovial fluid and blood of reactive arthritis patients, a finding that suggests common disease-initiation mechanisms. The disease-linked clones showed a CD8+ phenotype and occurred at relatively low frequencies in peripheral blood.

The sample holds a few counts of this clonotype. No cognate antigen has been identified for it. Base qualities are not provided; no much larger clone lies one nucleotide away. Trimming takes 6 bases off V and 4 bases off J; junction bases not matched to a gene: 9. From its cysteine to its phenylalanine, the CDR3 spans 17 amino acids. The retained sequence is limited to the CDR3, 51 bases, with the frame set at the first base. Reads for this sample came from an Illumina HiSeq 2500. TCR beta libraries were prepared by quantitative 5'-RACE with molecular barcodes. Under the source paper's analysis protocol: Disease-linked TCR variants were identified with a new computational method built on a probabilistic model of VDJ rearrangement. TCRdb reprocessed the public reads (quality trimming at Q25 with fastp, clone calling with MiXCR) and kept in-frame beta chains. Rows are unified per CDR3 protein, each entry keeping the most common DNA and genes. It is TCRdb's table, rather than the study itself, that gives the V and J calls and clone size. The sample table lists 350,000 to 400,000 distinct CDR3 sequences, 20% to 25% of them with a count of one. Roughly 14% of the sample comes from the top ten.

This TCR was recovered from a male donor with ankylosing spondylitis or in good health (not recorded which). The sequenced sample was blood, either unsorted or a sorted T cell fraction (not recorded which). The chain is assembled from TRBV12-3 or TRBV12-4 and TRBJ2-1, and 13 junctional nucleotides match TRBD2. The nucleotide sequence is TGTGCCAGCAGCTCACTAGCGGGGGGGCCCGAGTACAATGAGCAGTTCTTC. Translated, this gives CASSSLAGGPEYNEQFF.